This T cell receptor (beta chain) was retrieved from a study of beta chain features in type 1 diabetes (dated by TCRdb to between 2017 and 2018). At the level of the whole study: Mean age, gender distribution, total cell number and subset yield were not different between patients and healthy donors. Regulatory and stem cell-like memory subsets were isolated from only 8 patients and roughly eight healthy donors, whereas naive and central memory subsets came from all 30 or so donors. A total of 90 million to 140 million sorted cells were examined across all samples, and RNA yield correlated strongly with the number of cells per subset. The study compared TCRB repertoires of sorted circulating CD4+ T cell subsets between recently diagnosed type 1 diabetes patients and matched healthy donors. General study outcomes and caveats: PCR may preferentially amplify shorter templates, but because patient and control samples were amplified and corrected together, any resulting skew would affect both groups equally. Naive, central memory and regulatory TCRB repertoires appeared to be more similar among patients than among healthy donors. Because cDNA rather than genomic DNA was sequenced, highly expressing activated cells could have been over-represented, although no difference in activation and CD3 levels was found between groups. Patients with type 1 diabetes made fewer insertions and deleted more nucleotides at VDJ recombination sites, implying thymic rearrangement abnormalities. Because the HLA sub-analyses included only small numbers of individuals, any influence of HLA type on TCRB rearrangement was left unresolved. A moderate but significant shortening of TCRB CDR3 length was observed in type 1 diabetes patients in all four CD4+ subsets.

V is pruned by 0 bases and J by 0 bases, leaving 6 bases of the junction without a gene match. The CDR3 covers 17 residues, taking in both the cysteine and the phenylalanine. Of the read, only the CDR3 DNA is kept; its 51 bases are in frame from base 1. Based on the germline V gene, the CDR1 and CDR2 sequences are LGHNA and YSLEER. The High Capacity cDNA Reverse Transcription Kit was used to reverse transcribe all of the isolated RNA, meaning that expressed TCRB transcripts were what got sequenced. Deep immunoSEQ sequencing was performed on naive, central memory and regulatory T cell samples, with an average of roughly 3.6 million total reads per sample. Sorted cells were lysed in RLT buffer, and RNA was extracted using DNase-treated RNeasy Micro or Mini kits according to cell number. Each cell subset was processed on its own to prevent cross-contamination, while patient and healthy donor samples were processed together. TCRB sequences were amplified from cDNA with the immunoSEQ multiplex PCR, producing 87-bp fragments spanning the CDR3 region. Sequencing of the amplicons was performed on the Illumina HiSeq platform. The authors' pipeline ran thus. PCR bias was corrected computationally using synthetic template baselines, and reads within Hamming distance 2 were collapsed, with unmergeable singletons discarded. Reads were aligned to IMGT to assign V, D and J genes, CDR3 length, and insertions or deletions at six rearrangement sites. Clonotype counts were normalized to sorted cell number within each subset before computing true diversity and Gini coefficients with the tcR R package. The overlap coefficient, calculated on TCRB nucleotide sequences, was used to measure repertoire sharing. Out-of-frame TCRB sequences from naive cells were analyzed as a proxy for the pre-selection repertoire. What TCRdb holds here is the immuneACCESS table cut down to in-frame rearrangements. Part of the clones is not present; checked against another copy, under half of the missing clones reflect an unresolved V gene, and the others are unexplained. V and J calls and clone size are copied from that table; D and trimming were computed from the DNA. This sample holds about half a million clones; approximately 10% were observed only once. About 0.045% of the sample belongs to the ten largest clones.

This clone has a handful of counts. Its antigen specificity is not known. Base qualities are missing; no much larger clone stands one base away. Each donor gave one peripheral blood draw, averaging around 120 mL, which was collected into heparinised tubes. A BD FACSAria II was used to sort naive, central memory, regulatory and stem cell-like memory CD4+ T cells with a panel that included CD45RO, CCR7, CD25, CD127, CD95 and CD27. Every sorted population had a purity above 95%. PBMCs were isolated right away by Lymphoprep density gradient centrifugation and were stained directly, without culture. So that batch effects would be minimized, each experiment stained and sorted samples in pairs, pairing one healthy donor with one patient.

Input material: naive CD4+ T cells from blood. This specimen's cell subset or site label, interpreted: true naive CD4+ T cells. The chain links TRBV4-3 with TRBJ2-3; the central 7 bases match TRBD1. This receptor was taken from a woman aged 18 to 35 in good health. CDR3 sequence: CASSQDPLGQSTDTQYF. The DNA reads TGCGCCAGCAGCCAAGATCCCCTGGGACAGAGCACAGATACGCAGTATTTT.